One TCR beta chain is described in this entry. Its antigen is not identified. Sequenced by immunoSEQ multiplex PCR; TCRdb stores in-frame clones only, minus some. The top ten hold 15% to 20% of the sample, which has approximately 6,800 clones, about four fifths seen once. Time point described: pre-treatment baseline. Sampling occurred pretreatment (T0) and at week 3 (W3), after cycle one of checkpoint blockade. This record comes from a study of blood T cell dynamics during melanoma immunotherapy. Across the whole study: Patients with metastatic melanoma got pembrolizumab or nivolumab-ipilimumab as first-line care. The study, taken as a whole, reports: The study could not tell melanoma-specific clones from general immune activation. PBMC repertoires of eventual disease-control patients split at W3 into clonality or diversity gains.

In germline, CDR1 is SNHLY, CDR2 FYNNEI. V was clipped by 4 bases and J by 2 bases; unmatched bases: 5. The CDR3 is 16 residues long. This sample comprised blood, obtained from a patient treated with checkpoint blockade. This receptor was identified in a human donor with melanoma. The chain uses TRBV2 and TRBJ2-6; 7 bases are shared with TRBD1. The CDR3 reads CASSVWDSPGANVLTF. For the CDR3, the DNA is TGTGCCAGCAGTGTGTGGGACAGTCCTGGGGCCAACGTCCTGACTTTC.